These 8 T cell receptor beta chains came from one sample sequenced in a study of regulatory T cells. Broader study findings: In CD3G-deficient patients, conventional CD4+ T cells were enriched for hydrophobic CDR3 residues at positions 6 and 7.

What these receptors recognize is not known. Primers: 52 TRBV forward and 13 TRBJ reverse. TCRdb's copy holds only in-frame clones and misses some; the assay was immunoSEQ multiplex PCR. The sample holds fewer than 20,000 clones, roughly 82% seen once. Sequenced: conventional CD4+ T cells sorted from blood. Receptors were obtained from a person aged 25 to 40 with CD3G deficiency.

CDR3 amino acids: CASSPHDPGTGRNEQFF. CDR3 in DNA: TGTGCCAGCAGTCCACACGACCCGGGGACAGGGAGAAATGAGCAGTTCTTC. The J gene is TRBJ2-1, the V gene TRBV28; 9 bases line up with TRBD1. The CDR3 has 17 residues. V lost 5 bases to trimming and J lost 7 bases; unmatched junction nucleotides: 15. Looked up from germline, CDR1 is MDHEN and CDR2 is SYDVKM.

The chain's CDR3 is CASSAGQGWNTEAFF. The CDR3, as DNA: TGCGCCAGCAGCGCAGGACAGGGCTGGAACACTGAAGCTTTCTTT. The chain combines TRBV5-1 with TRBJ1-1; 8 bases map to TRBD1. J lost 1 base, V lost 4 bases, and 6 bases had no gene match. The CDR3 is 15 residues long. Germline values: CDR1 SGHRS, CDR2 YFSETQ. Together with reference TRBV5-1 and TRBJ1-1, the CDR3 gives the full variable domain: KAGVTQTPRYLIKTRGQQVTLSCSPISGHRSVSWYQQTPGQGLQFLFEYFSETQRNKGNFPGRFSGRQFSNSRSEMNVSTLELGDSALYLCASSAGQGWNTEAFFGQGTRLTVV.

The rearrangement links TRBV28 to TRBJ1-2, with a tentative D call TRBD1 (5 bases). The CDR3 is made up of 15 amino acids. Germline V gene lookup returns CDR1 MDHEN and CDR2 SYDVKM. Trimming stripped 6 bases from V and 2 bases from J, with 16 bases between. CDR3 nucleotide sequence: TGTGCCAGCAGCTCCCCCGGGGCAGGGAACTATGGCTACACCTTC. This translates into CASSSPGAGNYGYTF.

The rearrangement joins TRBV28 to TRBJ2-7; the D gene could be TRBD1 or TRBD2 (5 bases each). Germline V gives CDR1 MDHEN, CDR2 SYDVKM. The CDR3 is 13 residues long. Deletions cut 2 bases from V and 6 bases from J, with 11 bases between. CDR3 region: CASSLKYGGEQYF. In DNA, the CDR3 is TGTGCCAGCAGTTTAAAGTATGGGGGCGAGCAGTACTTC.

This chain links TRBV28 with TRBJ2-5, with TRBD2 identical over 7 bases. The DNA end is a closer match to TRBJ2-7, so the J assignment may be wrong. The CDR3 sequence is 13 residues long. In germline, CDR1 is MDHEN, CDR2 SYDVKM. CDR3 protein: CASSPAGRDEQYF. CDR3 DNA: TGTGCCAGCAGTCCAGCGGGGCGGGACGAGCAGTACTTC.

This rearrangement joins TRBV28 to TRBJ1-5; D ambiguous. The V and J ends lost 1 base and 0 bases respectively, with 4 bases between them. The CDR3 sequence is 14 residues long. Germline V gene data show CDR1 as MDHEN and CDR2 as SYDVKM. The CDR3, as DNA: TGTGCCAGCAGTTTATTCCCTAGCAATCAGCCCCAGCATTTT. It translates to CASSLFPSNQPQHF.

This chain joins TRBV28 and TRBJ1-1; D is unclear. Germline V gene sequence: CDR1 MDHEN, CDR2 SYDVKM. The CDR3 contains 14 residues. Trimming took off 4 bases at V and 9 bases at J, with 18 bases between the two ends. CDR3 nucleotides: TGTGCCAGCAGTTCCTTGGAGCGATCCGGAAAAGCTTTCTTT. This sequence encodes CASSSLERSGKAFF.

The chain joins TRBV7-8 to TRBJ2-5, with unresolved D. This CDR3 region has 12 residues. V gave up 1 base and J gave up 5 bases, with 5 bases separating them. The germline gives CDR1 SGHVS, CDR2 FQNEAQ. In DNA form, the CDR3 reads TGTGCCAGCAGCTTAGTAAGGGAGACCCAGTACTTC. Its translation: CASSLVRETQYF.